One and the same sample provided the 20 T cell receptor beta chains below, sequenced in a study of T cell repertoires in cytomegalovirus infection. Their cognate antigens are unknown. TCRdb itself ran the reads through MiXCR, one entry per CDR3 protein. The table has around 800,000 distinct CDR3 sequences, 30% to 35% seen once. This specimen consisted of cultured CD8+ T cells from PBMCs, obtained from culture after CMV antigen stimulation. Receptors originate from a human donor in good health (CMV status not recorded). Some clones in this sample may be carry-over from other donors' samples.

This clonotype was observed a handful of times. The V gene is TRBV7-2, the J gene TRBJ2-1, with 9 bases that match TRBD2. From germline, CDR1 is SGHTA and CDR2 FQGNSA. The CDR3 is made up of 15 amino acids. V dropped 5 bases and J dropped 6; count of bases not matched to a gene: 8. Written as DNA, the CDR3 is TGTGCCAGCAGCGGAGGCGGGGGGGGGGGCAATGAGCAGTTCTTC. Its translation: CASSGGGGGGNEQFF.

V gene TRBV3-1 combines with J gene TRBJ2-7; D not resolved. The germline gives CDR1 LGHDT, CDR2 YNNKEL (reference sequence). This CDR3 has 14 residues. V was shortened by 3 bases and J by 7 bases, with 16 bases between the two germline ends. The CDR3 DNA is TGTGCCAGCAGCCACCTTCGGCAGATGGAGGAGCAGTACTTC. Translating it yields CASSHLRQMEEQYF.

The J gene is TRBJ2-2, the V gene TRBV2, with D perhaps matching TRBD1 (5 bases). The germline gives CDR1 SNHLY, CDR2 FYNNEI. Trimming removed 0 bases from V and 5 bases from J, with 7 bases in between. The CDR3 loop spans 14 amino acids. CDR3 nucleotide sequence: TGTGCCAGCAGTGAAGCGCCAGGGACCGGGGAGCTGTTTTTT. Translated, it gives CASSEAPGTGELFF.

The V gene is TRBV11-2, the J gene TRBJ2-7, with a tentative D call TRBD2 (6 bases). This CDR3 has 14 amino acids. CDR1 is SGHAT, CDR2 FQNNGV, per germline. With 5 bases removed from V and 4 bases from J, the gap between germline ends came to 15 bases. This chain's CDR3 is CASSPRAGIYEQYV. CDR3 bases: TGTGCCAGCAGCCCTCGGGCGGGGATTTACGAGCAGTACGTC.

The genes are TRBV5-1 and TRBJ1-1, with 7 bases aligning to TRBD1. The CDR3 contains 15 residues. J gave up 0 bases and V 5 bases, and 7 bases lay outside the gene matches. Germline lookup yields CDR1 SGHRS and CDR2 YFSETQ. The CDR3 region has the DNA TGCGCCAGCAGGTCGGTCAGGGGGATGAACACTGAAGCTTTCTTT. As protein: CASRSVRGMNTEAFF.

The V gene is TRBV7-6, the J gene TRBJ2-1, with 9 bases identical to TRBD2. V was pared by 5 bases and J by 1 base, with 12 bases of the junction left unmatched. Germline values: CDR1 SGHVS, CDR2 FNYEAQ. The CDR3 runs to 18 residues. The CDR3 nucleotides read TGTGCCAGCAGCGCCTCTTGGAGCGGGGGGTTATCCTACAATGAGCAGTTCTTC. Its translation is CASSASWSGGLSYNEQFF.

Only a few counts were recorded for this clonotype. The V and J genes are TRBV6-6 and TRBJ1-2; D unclear. Germline V gives CDR1 MNHNY, CDR2 SVGAGI (reference sequence). The CDR3 sequence is 14 residues long. Trimming stripped 6 bases from V and 0 bases from J, with 11 bases between. The CDR3 DNA follows: TGTGCCAGCAGGGGCCGGGCTACTAACTATGGCTACACCTTC. Encoded protein: CASRGRATNYGYTF.

A few counts support this clonotype. The CDR3 coding sequence is TGCAGTGCTAGAGAGAGAGGGGGCCGCACCGGGGAGCTGTTTTTT. Translation: CSARERGGRTGELFF. V is TRBV20-1 and J is TRBJ2-2; 7 bases map to TRBD1. The J segment lost 4 bases and the V segment lost 0 bases, leaving 5 bases of the junction unmatched. The CDR3 has 15 residues. Germline CDR1 DFQATT, CDR2 SNEGSKA (reference sequence).

This clonotype was counted between two and nine times. V usage is TRBV27 and J usage is TRBJ2-7, with D tentatively TRBD1 (6 bases). With 6 bases removed from V and 0 bases from J, the gap between germline ends came to 15 bases. Germline assignment: CDR1 MNHEY and CDR2 SMNVEV (reference sequence). The CDR3 covers 15 residues. The CDR3 DNA follows: TGTGCCAGCAGAACCGGGACACAAAGCTCCTACGAGCAGTACTTC. It encodes CASRTGTQSSYEQYF.

The V and J genes are TRBV27 and TRBJ2-1; TRBD1 is a possible D gene (5 bases). CDR1 and CDR2 (germline): MNHEY, SMNVEV (reference sequence). Between the trimmed V and J ends, which lost 2 bases and 6 bases, there was a span of 8 bases. The CDR3 runs 13 residues. CDR3 in amino acids: CASSLQGANEQFF. For the CDR3, the DNA is TGTGCCAGCAGTTTACAGGGTGCCAATGAGCAGTTCTTC.

The table lists this clonotype with a few counts. The CDR3 spells CAISDPMTEANYGYTF. The CDR3 DNA sequence: TGTGCCATCAGTGACCCTATGACAGAAGCTAACTATGGCTACACCTTC. The chain combines TRBV10-3 with TRBJ1-2, with D possibly matching TRBD1 (5 bases). From germline, CDR1 is ENHRY and CDR2 SYGVKD. V lost 3 bases and J lost 0, with 14 bases in between. The CDR3 is made up of 16 amino acids.

This clonotype was seen repeatedly, ten times or more. The chain carries TRBV27 and TRBJ1-1; the D is unclear. V dropped 1 base and J dropped 1 base, with 4 bases sitting between them. This CDR3 spans 13 amino acids. CDR1 is MNHEY, CDR2 SMNVEV, per germline (reference sequence). The chain's CDR3 is CASSLYPNTEAFF. The DNA for the CDR3 is TGTGCCAGCAGTTTATACCCGAACACTGAAGCTTTCTTT.

This clonotype was picked up a small number of times. This rearrangement joins TRBV27 to TRBJ2-1; 9 positions match TRBD2. Germline V gene data show CDR1 as MNHEY and CDR2 as SMNVEV (reference sequence). The CDR3 has 15 residues. V gave up 0 bases and J gave up 8 bases; unmatched junction bases: 5. This CDR3 reads CASSLSAGGRYEQFF. CDR3 DNA: TGTGCCAGCAGTTTATCGGCGGGGGGGCGGTATGAGCAGTTCTTC.

This clonotype was found a few times. The chain employs TRBV19 and TRBJ1-6; 9 bases agree with TRBD1. V lost 3 bases to trimming and J lost 7 bases; unmatched junction nucleotides: 4. This CDR3 contains 15 residues. Germline assignment: CDR1 LNHDA and CDR2 SQIVND (reference sequence). The CDR3 DNA reads as TGTGCCAGTAGTATCGGACAGGGGTGGAATTCACCCCTCCACTTT. It is translated as CASSIGQGWNSPLHF.

This clonotype showed up many times. The chain carries TRBV4-1 and TRBJ2-7; 11 positions match TRBD2. In germline, CDR1 is MGHRA, CDR2 YSYEKL. Trimming cost V 0 bases and J 3 bases; bases outside gene matches: 10. This CDR3 region has 18 residues. The CDR3 spells CASSQETLAGANYYEQYF. Here the CDR3 DNA reads TGCGCCAGCAGCCAAGAGACACTAGCGGGGGCCAACTACTACGAGCAGTACTTC.

The chain uses TRBV19 and TRBJ1-1; 7 bases map to TRBD1. Germline assignment: CDR1 LNHDA and CDR2 SQIVND (reference sequence). This CDR3 is built from 15 residues. V lost 3 bases, J lost 5 bases, and 9 bases stayed unmatched. Here the CDR3 DNA reads TGTGCCAGTAGTATGGGAAGGGGGCTGTATACTGAAGCTTTCTTT. This translates into CASSMGRGLYTEAFF.

This clonotype was recorded a few times. The chain couples TRBV28 to TRBJ1-4; the match to TRBD1 covers 7 bases. After removal of 4 bases from V and 1 base from J, the junction contained 6 bases not matched to a gene. The CDR3 sequence is 16 residues long. Per the germline V gene, CDR1 is MDHEN and CDR2 is SYDVKM. This CDR3 reads CASSSKRTGTNEKLFF. As DNA, the CDR3 is TGTGCCAGCAGTTCTAAGAGGACAGGAACTAATGAAAAACTGTTTTTT.

This chain links TRBV7-9 with TRBJ1-6, with D tentatively TRBD1 (5 bases). The CDR3 runs to 18 residues. The V gene lost 9 bases and the J gene lost 3 bases, with 24 bases spanning the gap. Per germline, CDR1 SEHNR and CDR2 FQNEAQ (reference sequence). CDR3 nucleotides: TGTGCCAGGATAAACCTTGCGGGACTGGCACTCTATAATTCACCCCTCCACTTT. This translates into CARINLAGLALYNSPLHF.

The chain combines TRBV5-1 with TRBJ1-1; no clear D gene. V was trimmed by 4 bases and J by 0 bases, leaving 19 bases between them. Germline CDR1 and CDR2: SGHRS and YFSETQ. This CDR3 contains 17 residues. CDR3: CASSTWGITRLNTEAFF. CDR3 nucleotides: TGCGCCAGCAGCACTTGGGGTATAACGAGGTTGAACACTGAAGCTTTCTTT.

This clonotype was recorded a few times. The rearrangement links TRBV27 to TRBJ1-2, with 8 bases matching TRBD1. The J segment lost 2 bases and the V segment lost 5 bases, leaving 13 bases of the junction unmatched. This CDR3 is 17 amino acids long. Germline-derived CDR1 and CDR2 are MNHEY and SMNVEV (reference sequence). The DNA for the CDR3 is TGTGCCAGCAGTCCCCAGGGGGCCGGGATCGGGAACTATGGCTACACCTTC. Residues: CASSPQGAGIGNYGYTF.